Listed below are T cell receptor beta chains from one sample, sequenced in a study of human T cells and chemical hapten exposure. TCRdb re-analysed the reads in MiXCR, keeping a single row per CDR3 protein. The table has fewer than 150,000 distinct CDR3 sequences, around 8.5% seen once. The source material was whole blood. All receptors derive from a human donor in good health. Some clones in this sample may be carry-over from other donors' samples. Each CDR3 is given with its conserved first and last residue. The D gene is left open where the match is weak. Part of the rows lack a size; the others show once, few, many or a class for expanded clones.

D: -; J: TRBJ1-2; size: many; V: TRBV7-9; CDR3: CAHLGNYGYTF; DNA: TGTGCCCACTTGGGGAACTATGGCTACACCTTC
D: -; J: TRBJ2-5; size: many; V: TRBV7-2; CDR3: CASSSQGGETQYF; DNA: TGTGCCAGCAGCTCACAGGGTGGTGAGACCCAGTACTTC
D: TRBD2; J: TRBJ2-1; size: few; V: TRBV29-1; CDR3: CSVASGSIDEQFF; DNA: TGCAGCGTTGCCAGCGGGAGTATAGATGAGCAGTTCTTC
D: TRBD1; J: TRBJ1-2; size: many; V: TRBV5-4; CDR3: CASSFQDRAGYGYTF; DNA: TGTGCCAGCAGCTTCCAGGACAGGGCGGGATATGGCTACACCTTC
D: -; J: TRBJ2-5; size: -; V: TRBV10-3; CDR3: CAISVGGQQETQYF; DNA: TGTGCCATCAGTGTGGGGGGCCAACAAGAGACCCAGTACTTC
D: -; J: TRBJ2-1; size: few; V: TRBV19; CDR3: CASSLIANPYNEQFF; DNA: TGTGCCAGTAGTCTCATCGCTAACCCATACAATGAGCAGTTCTTC
D: TRBD1; J: TRBJ2-7; size: -; V: TRBV27; CDR3: CASSPGQGAAEQYF; DNA: TGTGCCAGCAGTCCCGGACAGGGGGCCGCCGAGCAGTACTTC
D: TRBD2; J: TRBJ2-1; size: -; V: TRBV5-6; CDR3: CASSGAGADNEQFF; DNA: TGTGCCAGCAGCGGAGCGGGGGCTGACAATGAGCAGTTCTTC
D: TRBD1; J: TRBJ1-4; size: many; V: TRBV9; CDR3: CASSADTGTGGEKLFF; DNA: TGTGCCAGCAGCGCAGATACCGGGACAGGTGGAGAAAAACTGTTTTTT
D: -; J: TRBJ2-7; size: few; V: TRBV9; CDR3: CASSAGQGRFYEQYF; DNA: TGTGCCAGCAGTGCGGGCCAGGGGAGATTTTACGAGCAGTACTTC
D: -; J: TRBJ2-5; size: -; V: TRBV7-9; CDR3: CASSLAERGNKYF; DNA: TGTGCCAGCAGCTTAGCGGAAAGGGGTAATAAGTACTTC
D: -; J: TRBJ2-3; size: many; V: TRBV20-1; CDR3: CSARRQSSTDTQYF; DNA: TGCAGTGCTAGAAGGCAGTCGAGCACAGATACGCAGTATTTT
D: -; J: TRBJ2-7; size: few; V: TRBV6-2/TRBV6-3; CDR3: CASREGISYEQYF; DNA: TGTGCCAGCAGGGAAGGGATCTCCTACGAGCAGTACTTC
D: TRBD1; J: TRBJ2-5; size: -; V: TRBV3-1; CDR3: CASSLTGTGYQETQYF; DNA: TGTGCCAGCAGCCTTACCGGGACAGGGTACCAAGAGACCCAGTACTTC
D: TRBD1; J: TRBJ2-5; size: few; V: TRBV9; CDR3: CASSNRDRGETQYF; DNA: TGTGCCAGCAGCAACCGGGACAGGGGAGAGACCCAGTACTTC
D: -; J: TRBJ2-1; size: -; V: TRBV21-1; CDR3: CASSNDHEQFF; DNA: TGTGCCAGCAGCAACGATCATGAGCAGTTCTTC
D: -; J: TRBJ2-7; size: few; V: TRBV7-8; CDR3: CASSLSRGVYEQYF; DNA: TGTGCCAGCAGCTTATCTCGAGGGGTCTACGAGCAGTACTTC
D: -; J: TRBJ2-7; size: few; V: TRBV6-2/TRBV6-3; CDR3: CASSKNYEQYF; DNA: TGTGCCAGCTCTAAGAACTACGAGCAGTACTTC
D: TRBD1; J: TRBJ1-1; size: few; V: TRBV5-5; CDR3: CASSLSAGGAMPAFF; DNA: TGTGCCAGCAGCTTGTCGGCAGGGGGCGCGATGCCTGCTTTCTTT
D: TRBD1; J: TRBJ2-1; size: few; V: TRBV5-1; CDR3: CASKGAAGQGLRGTYNEQFF; DNA: TGCGCCAGCAAAGGTGCGGCGGGACAGGGGCTCCGCGGAACCTACAATGAGCAGTTCTTC
D: -; J: TRBJ1-2; size: many; V: TRBV7-6; CDR3: CASSSIRAFGYTF; DNA: TGTGCCAGCAGCTCGATCAGGGCCTTTGGCTACACCTTC
D: -; J: TRBJ1-1; size: few; V: TRBV19; CDR3: CASSIDVLGGSNTEAFF; DNA: TGTGCCAGTAGTATAGATGTCCTCGGGGGATCGAACACTGAAGCTTTCTTT
D: -; J: TRBJ1-1; size: many; V: TRBV29-1; CDR3: CSVEVRQLNTEAFF; DNA: TGCAGCGTTGAAGTGCGGCAGTTGAACACTGAAGCTTTCTTT
D: TRBD2; J: TRBJ2-1; size: -; V: TRBV20-1; CDR3: CSARGSGGAGEQFF; DNA: TGCAGTGCTAGGGGTAGCGGGGGGGCAGGAGAGCAGTTCTTC
D: -; J: TRBJ1-5; size: -; V: TRBV12-3/TRBV12-4; CDR3: CASSSWTGNQPQHF; DNA: TGTGCCAGCAGCTCCTGGACGGGAAATCAGCCCCAGCATTTT
D: TRBD2; J: TRBJ2-1; size: few; V: TRBV27; CDR3: CASSLWASGGAIQNEQFF; DNA: TGTGCCAGCAGTTTATGGGCTAGCGGGGGGGCCATTCAGAATGAGCAGTTCTTC
D: TRBD2; J: TRBJ2-3; size: -; V: TRBV5-1; CDR3: CASSPGSGNTDTQYF; DNA: TGCGCCAGCAGCCCCGGTAGCGGGAACACAGATACGCAGTATTTT
D: TRBD2; J: TRBJ2-1; size: few; V: TRBV9; CDR3: CASSVRLPGLAGGYNEQFF; DNA: TGTGCCAGCAGCGTAAGACTCCCGGGACTAGCGGGGGGTTACAATGAGCAGTTCTTC
D: TRBD1; J: TRBJ2-7; size: once; V: TRBV5-1; CDR3: CASSLGDRGRPDYEQYF; DNA: TGCGCCAGCAGCTTGGGAGACAGGGGGCGTCCGGACTACGAGCAGTACTTC
D: -; J: TRBJ2-1; size: many; V: TRBV20-1; CDR3: CSASPRLSPYNEQFF; DNA: TGCAGTGCTTCCCCGAGACTCTCCCCCTACAATGAGCAGTTCTTC
D: -; J: TRBJ1-6; size: many; V: TRBV20-1; CDR3: CSASPGHSFWNSPLHF; DNA: TGCAGTGCTAGTCCGGGACATAGTTTTTGGAATTCACCCCTCCACTTT
D: TRBD1; J: TRBJ2-5; size: -; V: TRBV10-3; CDR3: CAISEQRQGQETQYF; DNA: TGTGCCATCAGTGAACAAAGACAGGGCCAAGAGACCCAGTACTTC
D: TRBD1; J: TRBJ1-6; size: many; V: TRBV3-1; CDR3: CASSQERTGVYSPLHF; DNA: TGTGCCAGCAGCCAAGAGAGAACAGGGGTGTATTCACCCCTCCACTTT
D: TRBD1; J: TRBJ1-5; size: few; V: TRBV12-3/TRBV12-4; CDR3: CASSLGDRGRGHQPQHF; DNA: TGTGCCAGCAGTTTAGGCGACAGGGGGCGAGGTCATCAGCCCCAGCATTTT
D: -; J: TRBJ2-5; size: few; V: TRBV12-3/TRBV12-4; CDR3: CASSPGPSGDQYF; DNA: TGTGCCAGCAGTCCCGGGCCTTCGGGGGACCAGTACTTC
D: TRBD1; J: TRBJ2-3; size: -; V: TRBV27; CDR3: CATSGGQGLDTQYF; DNA: TGTGCTACGTCTGGGGGACAGGGTTTAGATACGCAGTATTTT
D: -; J: TRBJ2-3; size: -; V: TRBV9; CDR3: CASSALMTDTQYF; DNA: TGTGCCAGCAGCGCCCTAATGACAGATACGCAGTATTTT
D: TRBD1; J: TRBJ1-2; size: many; V: TRBV5-1; CDR3: CASARDRFFPLYGYTF; DNA: TGCGCCAGCGCAAGGGACAGGTTCTTTCCGCTCTATGGCTACACCTTC
D: TRBD2; J: TRBJ2-3; size: many; V: TRBV28; CDR3: CASSLKASGKDTQYF; DNA: TGTGCCAGCAGTTTAAAGGCTAGCGGAAAAGATACGCAGTATTTT
D: TRBD1; J: TRBJ1-1; size: -; V: TRBV5-1; CDR3: CASSLAGTGRTEAFF; DNA: TGCGCCAGCAGCTTGGCCGGGACAGGGAGGACTGAAGCTTTCTTT
D: TRBD1; J: TRBJ2-2; size: few; V: TRBV19; CDR3: CASSLRTGGNTGELFF; DNA: TGTGCCAGTAGTTTGCGGACAGGGGGAAACACCGGGGAGCTGTTTTTT
D: -; J: TRBJ2-4; size: few; V: TRBV7-9; CDR3: CASSPRFEVAKNIQYF; DNA: TGTGCCAGCAGCCCCCGGTTTGAGGTAGCCAAAAACATTCAGTACTTC
D: -; J: TRBJ1-2; size: many; V: TRBV5-4; CDR3: CASSGAPGNYGYTF; DNA: TGTGCCAGCAGCGGGGCGCCCGGAAACTATGGCTACACCTTC
D: TRBD2; J: TRBJ2-6; size: few; V: TRBV7-3; CDR3: CASSPDGTSGDFSGANVLTF; DNA: TGTGCCAGCAGCCCCGATGGGACTAGTGGAGACTTCTCTGGGGCCAACGTCCTGACTTTC
D: TRBD1; J: TRBJ1-2; size: few; V: TRBV27; CDR3: CASSSYQGAIYGYTF; DNA: TGTGCCAGCAGTTCCTACCAGGGGGCCATCTATGGCTACACCTTC
D: -; J: TRBJ1-5; size: many; V: TRBV27; CDR3: CASSLLGRAVDQPQHF; DNA: TGTGCCAGCAGTCTCTTGGGCAGGGCTGTGGATCAGCCCCAGCATTTT
D: TRBD2; J: TRBJ2-1; size: -; V: TRBV5-1; CDR3: CSLGLAGGSSYNEQFF; DNA: TGCTCCTTGGGCCTGGCGGGAGGCAGCTCCTACAATGAGCAGTTCTTC
D: TRBD1; J: TRBJ1-2; size: many; V: TRBV7-9; CDR3: CASSLDRDSAVPNYGYTF; DNA: TGTGCCAGCAGCTTAGACCGGGACAGCGCAGTCCCTAACTATGGCTACACCTTC
D: -; J: TRBJ2-2; size: few; V: TRBV7-2; CDR3: CASSRDPSTGELFF; DNA: TGTGCCAGCAGCCGGGACCCGAGTACCGGGGAGCTGTTTTTT
D: TRBD1; J: TRBJ1-1; size: many; V: TRBV6-5; CDR3: CASSYWGDRGDTEAFF; DNA: TGTGCCAGCAGTTACTGGGGGGACAGGGGGGACACTGAAGCTTTCTTT
D: TRBD2; J: TRBJ2-7; size: few; V: TRBV7-2; CDR3: CASSLTAKRGYEQYF; DNA: TGTGCCAGCAGCTTAACAGCCAAGCGGGGCTACGAGCAGTACTTC
D: TRBD1; J: TRBJ1-2; size: many; V: TRBV10-3; CDR3: CAISRDRGRYGYTF; DNA: TGTGCCATCAGCCGGGACAGGGGACGCTATGGCTACACCTTC
D: -; J: TRBJ2-1; size: -; V: TRBV6-2/TRBV6-3; CDR3: CASSYSWENNEQFF; DNA: TGTGCCAGCAGTTACTCATGGGAGAACAATGAGCAGTTCTTC
D: TRBD2; J: TRBJ2-1; size: many; V: TRBV5-1; CDR3: CASSPEAGGYNEQFF; DNA: TGCGCCAGCAGCCCGGAGGCGGGGGGTTACAATGAGCAGTTCTTC
D: -; J: TRBJ1-1; size: many; V: TRBV12-3/TRBV12-4; CDR3: CASKEVGTEAFF; DNA: TGTGCCAGCAAGGAGGTCGGCACTGAAGCTTTCTTT
D: -; J: TRBJ2-3; size: many; V: TRBV7-8; CDR3: CASSLYGLDTQYF; DNA: TGTGCCAGCAGCTTATATGGCTTGGATACGCAGTATTTT
D: -; J: TRBJ2-7; size: -; V: TRBV6-1; CDR3: CASSTSNSAGYYEQYF; DNA: TGTGCCAGCAGTACCAGCAACTCGGCGGGGTACTACGAGCAGTACTTC
D: -; J: TRBJ1-3; size: many; V: TRBV7-2; CDR3: CASSLDSSGNTIYF; DNA: TGTGCCAGCAGCTTAGACAGCTCTGGAAACACCATATATTTT
D: TRBD2; J: TRBJ2-3; size: -; V: TRBV12-3/TRBV12-4; CDR3: CASSLAKLGLAGADTQYF; DNA: TGTGCCAGCAGTTTAGCCAAACTGGGACTAGCGGGTGCAGATACGCAGTATTTT
D: TRBD2; J: TRBJ2-1; size: -; V: TRBV29-1; CDR3: CSVGLAGVYNEQFF; DNA: TGCAGCGTTGGGCTAGCGGGAGTCTACAATGAGCAGTTCTTC